Each of the 30 T cell receptor beta chains below was sequenced from the same sample in a study of blood T cells in healthy people across ages (dated by TCRdb to the mid-2010s). The method behind the library was 5' RACE. The sample was run on an Illumina HiSeq 2500. A second PCR of about 6 to 11 cycles was performed with a sample-barcoded 5' primer and a J-beta primer mix. TCRdb took the public reads, trimmed them with fastp at Q25, ran MiXCR for clone calling and kept in-frame beta chains. Records with the same CDR3 protein are collapsed into one entry carrying the most frequent genes and DNA. The sample table records hundreds of thousands of distinct CDR3 sequences; roughly half of these occur just once. The ten top clones hold under 65% of the sample. The material sequenced was blood. Receptors originate from a man aged 60-69 years in good health.

The V call is TRBV27, the J call TRBJ1-6; D not resolved. Germline V gene data show CDR1 as MNHEY and CDR2 as SMNVEV (reference sequence). CDR3 length: 16 amino acids. V dropped 0 bases and J dropped 3 bases, with 9 bases sitting between them. CDR3 region: CASSLSGVSYNSPLHF. The DNA of the CDR3 is TGTGCCAGCAGTTTATCGGGTGTAAGCTATAATTCACCCCTCCACTTT.

This sequence joins TRBV18 and TRBJ2-7, with 10 bases matching TRBD1. The CDR3 is made up of 16 amino acids. Germline-derived CDR1 and CDR2 are KGHSH and LQKENI. V gave up 1 base and J gave up 3 bases; unmatched junction bases: 6. The CDR3 DNA reads as TGTGCCAGCTCACCACTCCGGACAGGGGGAATCTACGAGCAGTACTTC. This codes for CASSPLRTGGIYEQYF.

The J gene is TRBJ2-6, the V gene TRBV11-2, with D possibly being TRBD2 (5 bases). From germline, CDR1 is SGHAT and CDR2 FQNNGV. CDR3 length: 18 residues. Trimming took 3 bases from V and 2 from J, leaving 17 bases between them. The CDR3 DNA reads as TGTGCCAGCAGCTTTGGAGGCGGTTTAGGTGCTGGGGCCAACGTCCTGACTTTC. This gives the protein CASSFGGGLGAGANVLTF.

This chain links TRBV12-3 or TRBV12-4 with TRBJ1-6, with 7 bases matching TRBD1. This CDR3 contains 15 residues. V shed 6 bases, J shed 9 bases, and the junction held 11 bases outside the gene matches. This CDR3 is CASSLYRQGPSPLHF. DNA of the CDR3: TGTGCCAGCAGCCTTTACCGACAGGGACCTTCACCCCTCCACTTT.

The chain employs TRBV10-3 and TRBJ2-1; perhaps D is TRBD1 or TRBD2 (5 bases each). The end of the DNA aligns better with TRBJ2-7, so the J call may be wrong. This CDR3 comprises 14 residues. CDR1 is ENHRY, CDR2 SYGVKD, per germline. CDR3 coding DNA: TGTGCCATCAGTTCCCGGGACCCCTACAATGAGCAGTACTTC. Its translation: CAISSRDPYNEQYF.

This clonotype was found a few times. This chain connects TRBV7-2 to TRBJ2-4, with D perhaps assigned TRBD1 or TRBD2 (5 bases each). Germline V gene sequence: CDR1 SGHTA, CDR2 FQGNSA. Between the trimmed V and J ends, which lost 5 bases and 8 bases, there was a span of 19 bases. The CDR3 spans 15 residues. CDR3 in amino acids: CASSVGVGAADIQYF. DNA for the CDR3: TGTGCCAGCAGCGTAGGTGTCGGGGCGGCGGACATTCAGTACTTC. Complete variable domain (other parts from reference TRBV7-2 and TRBJ2-4): GAGVSQSPSNKVTEKGKDVELRCDPISGHTALYWYRQSLGQGLEFLIYFQGNSAPDKSGLPSDRFSAERTGGSVSTLTIQRTQQEDSAVYLCASSVGVGAADIQYFGAGTRLSVL.

The J gene is TRBJ2-3, the V gene TRBV12-3 or TRBV12-4; 13 bases are a match to TRBD2. The CDR3 is 17 amino acids. Trimming took 7 bases from V and 4 from J; bases not matched to a gene: 11. This CDR3 reads CASTRTSGRSGADTQYF. The CDR3, as DNA: TGTGCCAGCACTCGGACTAGCGGGAGATCAGGAGCAGATACGCAGTATTTT.

V usage is TRBV5-1 and J usage is TRBJ1-1, with 7 bases lining up with TRBD1. The ends lost 0 bases at V and 5 bases at J; junction bases unmatched: 7. Germline CDR1 and CDR2: SGHRS and YFSETQ. The CDR3 is 15 residues long. The CDR3, as DNA: TGCGCCAGCAGCTTGGCCGGGCAGGGGGTGACTGAAGCTTTCTTT. It yields the protein CASSLAGQGVTEAFF.

This clonotype came up once. At one boundary the junction diverges from the germline segment, which might be a read error. The chain has TRBV5-1 and TRBJ2-2; TRBD1 matches 10 bases. Germline V CDR1 and CDR2: SGHRS, YFSETQ. This CDR3 spans 15 amino acids. CDR3 protein: CASSHDRGRGGELFF. In DNA, the CDR3 is TGCGCCAGCAGCCACGACAGGGGGCGAGGCGGGGAGCTGTTCTTT.

This clonotype came up many times. V usage is TRBV10-3 and J usage is TRBJ1-1; D might be TRBD1 (5 bases). The CDR3 has 13 amino acids. CDR1 and CDR2 (germline): ENHRY, SYGVKD. V lost 4 bases, J lost 6 bases, and 12 bases lay in between. This CDR3 reads CAISGQRDSEAFF. The CDR3 DNA sequence: TGTGCCATCAGTGGACAGAGGGACTCTGAAGCTTTCTTT.

The chain combines TRBV5-1 with TRBJ2-1; D gene uncertain. The CDR3 totals 14 residues. From germline, CDR1 is SGHRS and CDR2 YFSETQ. Between the trimmed V and J ends, which lost 1 base and 7 bases, there was a span of 12 bases. In DNA, the CDR3 is TGCGCCAGCAGCTTGTCTCCAGCTTCGAATGAGCAGTTCTTC. Translated: CASSLSPASNEQFF. Using reference TRBV5-1 and TRBJ2-1 for the parts outside the CDR3, the full variable domain is KAGVTQTPRYLIKTRGQQVTLSCSPISGHRSVSWYQQTPGQGLQFLFEYFSETQRNKGNFPGRFSGRQFSNSRSEMNVSTLELGDSALYLCASSLSPASNEQFFGPGTRLTVL.

The chain joins TRBV11-1 to TRBJ2-3, with D perhaps matching TRBD2 (5 bases). Germline assignment: CDR1 SGHAT and CDR2 FQDESV (reference sequence). The V and J ends lost 3 bases and 2 bases respectively, with 6 bases between them. CDR3 length: 13 residues. The CDR3 sequence: CASSFGDTDTQYF. Written as DNA, the CDR3 is TGTGCCAGCAGCTTCGGGGACACAGATACGCAGTATTTT.

The CDR3 reads CASSFTWDRREKLFF. DNA for the CDR3: TGTGCCAGCAGTTTTACATGGGACAGGAGGGAAAAACTGTTTTTT. The chain carries TRBV7-2 and TRBJ1-4; the match to TRBD1 covers 8 bases. This CDR3 is 15 amino acids long. CDR1 is SGHTA and CDR2 is FQGNSA in the germline V gene. J gave up 8 bases and V 6 bases, and 11 bases lay outside the gene matches.

This clonotype was seen a handful of times. The chain recombines TRBV20-1 with TRBJ2-7; D is unclear. The V end was cut by 6 bases, the J end by 3 bases, with 12 bases between. Germline lookup yields CDR1 DFQATT and CDR2 SNEGSKA (reference sequence). The CDR3 is 12 residues long. The CDR3 is CSARAGVYEQYF. The CDR3 nucleotides are TGCAGTGCAAGGGCAGGTGTCTACGAGCAGTACTTC.

The sample holds a few counts of this clonotype. V gene TRBV7-2 combines with J gene TRBJ2-4; 12 positions match TRBD2. Unmatched junction bases numbered 13, after V lost 1 base and J lost 9 bases. Germline CDR1 is SGHTA and CDR2 is FQGNSA. This CDR3 spans 18 amino acids. CDR3 bases: TGTGCCAGCAGCTTAGGGGGCACTAGCGGGAGGAGGCTAGGCATTCAGTACTTC. It encodes CASSLGGTSGRRLGIQYF.

In regard to this clonotype: A read error may be the cause here, since a much bigger clone is one base away. This chain uses TRBV20-1 with TRBJ2-1; 8 bases match TRBD2. Germline trimming cut 6 bases from V and 8 bases from J; bases unmatched to any gene: 15. This CDR3 has 15 residues. The germline CDR1 and CDR2 sequences are DFQATT and SNEGSKA (reference sequence). In DNA form, the CDR3 reads TGCAGTGCACCCAGGGGTGGACTAGCCATCCATGAGCAGTTCTTC. Its translation is CSAPRGGLAIHEQFF.

This clonotype turned up a few times. V is TRBV15 and J is TRBJ2-3; 11 positions match TRBD2. The CDR3 runs 17 residues. V shed 1 base and J 0 bases; nucleotides not matched to a gene: 3. In germline, CDR1 is LNHNV, CDR2 YYDKDF (reference sequence). The CDR3: CATSRVGTSGSTDTQYF. The CDR3 bases are TGTGCCACCAGCAGAGTAGGGACTAGCGGTAGCACAGATACGCAGTATTTT.

The chain recombines TRBV29-1 with TRBJ2-5; D not resolved. CDR1 SQVTM and CDR2 ANQGSEA come from the germline V gene. This CDR3 comprises 11 residues. V dropped 5 bases and J dropped 5 bases, with 9 bases sitting between them. DNA of the CDR3: TGCAGCGTTTTCGTGGGGGAGACCCAGTACTTC. Its translation: CSVFVGETQYF.

V usage is TRBV5-1 and J usage is TRBJ1-6; 9 bases align to TRBD1. Germline V gene data show CDR1 as SGHRS and CDR2 as YFSETQ. The CDR3 runs 14 residues. V shed 4 bases, J shed 7 bases, and the junction held 3 bases outside the gene matches. For the CDR3, the DNA is TGCGCCAGCAGCGCGGGGACAGGGAATTCACCCCTCCACTTT. This encodes CASSAGTGNSPLHF. Combining the CDR3 with reference TRBV5-1 and TRBJ1-6 gives the whole variable domain KAGVTQTPRYLIKTRGQQVTLSCSPISGHRSVSWYQQTPGQGLQFLFEYFSETQRNKGNFPGRFSGRQFSNSRSEMNVSTLELGDSALYLCASSAGTGNSPLHFGNGTRLTVT.

The chain couples TRBV7-2 to TRBJ1-2, with D possibly TRBD1 on 6 matching bases. This CDR3 is 14 amino acids long. Trimming stripped 0 bases from V and 9 bases from J, with 14 bases between. Per the germline V gene, CDR1 is SGHTA and CDR2 is FQGNSA. CDR3 region: CASSLAGGAMSYTF. The CDR3 coding sequence is TGTGCCAGCAGCTTAGCCGGGGGCGCGATGAGCTACACCTTC. Full variable domain (missing parts from reference TRBV7-2 and TRBJ1-2): GAGVSQSPSNKVTEKGKDVELRCDPISGHTALYWYRQSLGQGLEFLIYFQGNSAPDKSGLPSDRFSAERTGGSVSTLTIQRTQQEDSAVYLCASSLAGGAMSYTFGSGTRLTVV.

V and J are TRBV5-1 and TRBJ1-2, with unresolved D. Trimming pared 1 base from V and 2 bases from J, leaving 9 bases between. This CDR3 spans 14 amino acids. CDR1 is SGHRS and CDR2 is YFSETQ in the germline V gene. The CDR3 bases are TGCGCCAGCAGCTTGAACAGTCAAAACTATGGCTACACCTTC. This translates into CASSLNSQNYGYTF.

This chain joins TRBV4-3 and TRBJ1-5; TRBD1 matches 9 bases. The V gene end was trimmed by 4 bases and the J gene end by 2 bases; junction bases not matched to a gene: 3. Germline-derived CDR1 and CDR2 are LGHNA and YSLEER. The CDR3 spans 15 residues. This CDR3 reads CASSRRTGGNQPQHF. CDR3 sequence (DNA): TGCGCCAGCAGCCGCCGGACAGGGGGCAATCAGCCCCAGCATTTT.

This clonotype occurred a few times. The chain employs TRBV3-1 and TRBJ2-5; TRBD1 matches 7 bases. Germline V gene lookup returns CDR1 LGHDT and CDR2 YNNKEL (reference sequence). The CDR3 runs 13 residues. Unmatched junction bases numbered 2, after V lost 5 bases and J lost 2 bases. CDR3 region: CASSTTGQETQYF. CDR3 bases: TGTGCCAGCAGCACGACAGGGCAAGAGACCCAGTACTTC.

This rearrangement joins TRBV4-1 to TRBJ2-5; tentatively, D is TRBD1 (6 bases). The CDR3 is made up of 15 amino acids. The V end was cut by 4 bases, the J end by 11 bases, with 23 bases between. Germline CDR1 and CDR2: MGHRA and YSYEKL. The DNA for the CDR3 is TGCGCCAGCAGCCGCTCCGGGACACCCAACAATGAGCAGTACTTC. Its translation is CASSRSGTPNNEQYF.

This clonotype has ten or more counts. The chain uses TRBV3-1 and TRBJ1-2; no clear D. V gave up 0 bases and J gave up 6 bases, with 11 bases separating them. The V gene's germline CDR1 is LGHDT and CDR2 YNNKEL (reference sequence). CDR3 size: 14 residues. The CDR3 sequence: CASSQDAAVHGYTF. The CDR3 bases are TGTGCCAGCAGCCAAGATGCGGCCGTCCATGGCTACACCTTC.

For this clonotype: An end of the junction does not agree with germline; a read error may underlie this. The V and J genes are TRBV6-1 and TRBJ2-7; TRBD2 aligns across 7 bases. The CDR3 loop spans 14 amino acids. Germline CDR1 reads MNHNS; CDR2 reads SASEGT. The CDR3 protein is CASREAGNYDEQYF. The CDR3 nucleotides are TGTGCCAGCAGGGAAGCGGGAAATTATGACGAGCAGTACTTC.

The chain is built from TRBV7-3 and TRBJ2-4; 9 bases match TRBD2. Germline-derived CDR1 and CDR2 are SGHTA and FQGTGA. V was clipped by 2 bases and J by 13 bases; unmatched bases: 12. The CDR3 runs to 15 residues. This chain's CDR3 is CASSLAGGPSGEQYF. The CDR3 nucleotides are TGTGCCAGCAGCTTAGCGGGAGGGCCCTCGGGTGAGCAGTACTTC.

The chain has TRBV28 and TRBJ2-4, with D possibly matching TRBD1 (5 bases). The V gene lost 5 bases and the J gene lost 0 bases, with 14 bases spanning the gap. Germline V gene lookup returns CDR1 MDHEN and CDR2 SYDVKM. The CDR3 consists of 16 residues. CDR3 in amino acids: CASSQTATLAKNIQYF. The DNA for the CDR3 is TGTGCCAGCAGTCAGACAGCCACCTTAGCCAAAAACATTCAGTACTTC.

V is TRBV20-1 and J is TRBJ1-2; perhaps TRBD1 as D (5 bases). The CDR3 length is 11 residues. Germline V gene lookup returns CDR1 DFQATT and CDR2 SNEGSKA (reference sequence). Trimming removed 6 bases at V and 8 bases at J, with 13 bases between. The CDR3 DNA reads as TGCAGTGCCGCCAGGGTCCAAGGCTACACCTTC. It translates to CSAARVQGYTF.

The gene calls are TRBV7-9 and TRBJ2-1, with 8 bases fitting TRBD1. The V and J ends lost 1 base and 8 bases, in that order; junction bases with no gene match: 7. The CDR3 runs to 15 residues. Germline assignment: CDR1 SEHNR and CDR2 FQNEAQ (reference sequence). The chain's CDR3 is CASSLGTGRFDEQFF. CDR3 bases: TGTGCCAGCAGCTTAGGGACAGGGAGATTCGATGAGCAGTTCTTC. The full variable domain, rest sourced from reference TRBV7-9 and TRBJ2-1, is DTGVSQNPRHKITKRGQNVTFRCDPISEHNRLYWYRQTLGQGPEFLTYFQNEAQLEKSRLLSDRFSAERPKGSFSTLEIQRTEQGDSAMYLCASSLGTGRFDEQFFGPGTRLTVL.